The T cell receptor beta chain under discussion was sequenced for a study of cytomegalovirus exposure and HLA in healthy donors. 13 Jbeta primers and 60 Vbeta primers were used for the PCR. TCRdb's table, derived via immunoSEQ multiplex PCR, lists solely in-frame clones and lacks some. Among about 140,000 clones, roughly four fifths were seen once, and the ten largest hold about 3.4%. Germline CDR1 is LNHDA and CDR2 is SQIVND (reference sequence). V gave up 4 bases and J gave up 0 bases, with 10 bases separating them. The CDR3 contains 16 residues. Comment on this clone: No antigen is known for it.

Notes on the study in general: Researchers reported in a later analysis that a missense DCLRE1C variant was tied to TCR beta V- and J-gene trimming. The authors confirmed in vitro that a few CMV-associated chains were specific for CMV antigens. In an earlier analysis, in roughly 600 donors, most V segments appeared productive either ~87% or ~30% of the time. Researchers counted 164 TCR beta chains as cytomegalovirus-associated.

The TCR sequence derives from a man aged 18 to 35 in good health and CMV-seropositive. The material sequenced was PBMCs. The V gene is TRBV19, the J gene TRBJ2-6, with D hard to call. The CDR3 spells CASSKTPNSGANVLTF. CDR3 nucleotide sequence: TGTGCCAGTAGTAAGACACCGAACTCTGGGGCCAACGTCCTGACTTTC.